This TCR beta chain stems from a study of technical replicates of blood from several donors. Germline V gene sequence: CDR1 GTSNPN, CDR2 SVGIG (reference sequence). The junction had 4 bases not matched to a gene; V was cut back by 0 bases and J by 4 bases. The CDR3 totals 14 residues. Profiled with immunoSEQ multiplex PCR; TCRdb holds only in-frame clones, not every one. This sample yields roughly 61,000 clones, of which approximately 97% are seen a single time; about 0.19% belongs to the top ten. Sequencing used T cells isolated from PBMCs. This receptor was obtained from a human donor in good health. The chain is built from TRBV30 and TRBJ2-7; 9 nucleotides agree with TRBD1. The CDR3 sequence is CAWSVGTGPYEQYF. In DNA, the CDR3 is TGTGCCTGGAGTGTGGGGACAGGGCCATACGAGCAGTACTTC. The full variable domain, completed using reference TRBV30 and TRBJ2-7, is SQTIHQWPATLVQPVGSPLSLECTVEGTSNPNLYWYRQAAGRGLQLLFYSVGIGQISSEVPQNLSASRPQDRQFILSSKKLLLSDSGFYLCAWSVGTGPYEQYFGPGTRLTVT.